Each of the 26 T cell receptor beta chains below was sequenced from the same sample in a study of control samples from healthy donors and cancer patients. Repertoires were generated with immunoSEQ multiplex PCR, while TCRdb's copy carries only in-frame clones and drops some. The sample holds approximately 150,000 clones, over 85% seen once. The sequenced material came from blood. All receptors derive from a man between 18 and 29 years old in good health.

CDR3 bases: TGCGCCAGCGGCTCCAGGGCGACTGCCAAAGAGACCCAGTACTTC. Translating it yields CASGSRATAKETQYF. V and J are TRBV4-1 and TRBJ2-5, with D possibly TRBD1 on 5 matching bases. Between the trimmed V and J ends, which lost 8 bases and 3 bases, there was a span of 19 bases. The CDR3 sequence is 15 residues long. Germline V lookup: CDR1 MGHRA, CDR2 YSYEKL.

The rearrangement uses TRBV29-1 and TRBJ2-7; the D gene is possibly TRBD2 (5 bases). With 5 bases removed from V and 4 bases from J, the gap between germline ends came to 15 bases. CDR1 SQVTM and CDR2 ANQGSEA come from the germline V gene. This CDR3 spans 13 amino acids. The CDR3 sequence: CSVLTGKSYEQYF. Written as DNA, the CDR3 is TGCAGCGTTTTGACCGGGAAATCATACGAGCAGTACTTC.

This chain joins TRBV3-1 (or the pseudogene TRBV3-2) and TRBJ1-3; D gene ambiguous. Germline V CDR1 and CDR2: LGHDT, YNNKEL (reference sequence). V was cut by 2 bases and J by 0 bases, with 5 bases left in between. This CDR3 is built from 14 residues. As DNA, the CDR3 is TGTGCCAGCAGCCAACACAACTCTGGAAACACCATATATTTT. Translated, it gives CASSQHNSGNTIYF.

The chain carries TRBV10-3 and TRBJ1-2; D unresolved. The CDR3 loop spans 14 amino acids. The germline CDR1 and CDR2 sequences are ENHRY and SYGVKD. Trimming left V 0 bases short and J 5 bases short, with 10 bases between. The CDR3 DNA reads TGTGCCATCAGTGAGTCCCTCGGCGATTATGGCTACACCTTC. This encodes CAISESLGDYGYTF.

This rearrangement joins TRBV4-1 to TRBJ1-5, with unresolved D. The V and J ends lost 2 bases and 1 base respectively, with 18 bases between them. Per the germline V gene, CDR1 is MGHRA and CDR2 is YSYEKL. The CDR3 totals 18 residues. CDR3 sequence (DNA): TGCGCCAGCAGCCAAATTGATATGGGGTTTTCGAGCAATCAGCCCCAGCATTTT. It encodes CASSQIDMGFSSNQPQHF.

The rearrangement joins TRBV4-1 to TRBJ1-5; 9 bases align to TRBD1. The V gene's germline CDR1 is MGHRA and CDR2 YSYEKL. Trimming removed 0 bases from V and 4 bases from J; junction bases left unmatched: 1. CDR3 size: 15 residues. DNA for the CDR3: TGCGCCAGCAGCCAAGAAGGGACAGGGAATCAGCCCCAGCATTTT. Protein sequence: CASSQEGTGNQPQHF.

V and J are TRBV29-1 and TRBJ1-5; 10 bases fit TRBD1. The trim removed 7 bases at V and 5 bases at J, leaving 5 bases unmatched. The length of the CDR3 is 13 residues. Germline CDR1 is SQVTM and CDR2 is ANQGSEA. The DNA for the CDR3 is TGCAGCGCCGGACAGGGGGAGGATCAGCCCCAGCATTTT. Its protein product is CSAGQGEDQPQHF.

This clone is labeled as medium-sized. The J gene is TRBJ1-6, the V gene TRBV7-2; 8 nucleotides line up with TRBD1. The CDR3 is 14 amino acids. The V gene end was trimmed by 6 bases and the J gene end by 7 bases; junction bases not matched to a gene: 5. Germline CDR1 SGHTA, CDR2 FQGNSA. The CDR3 bases are TGTGCCAGCAGACAACAGGGGGGAAATTCACCCCTCCACTTT. This encodes CASRQQGGNSPLHF.

CDR3 in amino acids: CASREGPGSNQPQHF. The CDR3 DNA follows: TGTGCCAGCAGGGAGGGGCCGGGTAGCAATCAGCCCCAGCATTTT. The chain has TRBV27 and TRBJ1-5, with D tentatively TRBD1 (5 bases). The V gene's germline CDR1 is MNHEY and CDR2 SMNVEV (reference sequence). This CDR3 has 15 amino acids. V was pared by 6 bases and J by 0 bases, with 12 bases between.

The CDR3 is CASSHTGPSRELFF. In DNA, the CDR3 is TGTGCCAGCAGCCATACGGGCCCGTCGAGGGAGCTGTTTTTT. This chain connects TRBV7-2 to TRBJ2-2, with unresolved D. This CDR3 is 14 amino acids long. Germline V gene sequence: CDR1 SGHTA, CDR2 FQGNSA. V dropped 5 bases and J dropped 9 bases, with 16 bases sitting between them. The variable domain in full, with the rest retrieved from reference TRBV7-2 and TRBJ2-2, is GAGVSQSPSNKVTEKGKDVELRCDPISGHTALYWYRQSLGQGLEFLIYFQGNSAPDKSGLPSDRFSAERTGGSVSTLTIQRTQQEDSAVYLCASSHTGPSRELFFGEGSRLTVL.

The chain couples TRBV7-9 to TRBJ1-6; the D is unclear. This CDR3 comprises 18 residues. CDR1 SEHNR and CDR2 FQNEAQ come from the germline V gene (reference sequence). V shed 2 bases and J shed 0 bases, with 14 bases lying between them. The CDR3 region is CASSLYGGPSSYNSPLHF. The CDR3 nucleotides read TGTGCCAGCAGCTTATACGGAGGGCCGAGCTCCTATAATTCACCCCTCCACTTT.

This chain connects TRBV28 to TRBJ1-1; 9 bases map to TRBD1. The CDR3 covers 15 residues. Trimming took 4 bases from V and 5 from J; bases not matched to a gene: 8. Germline lookup yields CDR1 MDHEN and CDR2 SYDVKM. CDR3 loop: CASSWSGTGLTEAFF. CDR3 coding DNA: TGTGCCAGCAGTTGGTCCGGGACAGGGCTAACTGAAGCTTTCTTT.

CDR3 in DNA: TGTGCCAGCAGAAGGGACAGTTATGGCTACACCTTC. Protein product: CASRRDSYGYTF. The rearrangement uses TRBV5-6 and TRBJ1-2; the match to TRBD1 covers 7 bases. The CDR3 consists of 12 residues. Germline V lookup: CDR1 SGHDT, CDR2 YYEEEE. V shed 5 bases, J shed 5 bases, and the junction held 3 bases outside the gene matches.

The chain employs TRBV7-9 and TRBJ1-2, with 9 positions matching TRBD1. With V trimmed by 5 bases and J by 4 bases, 5 bases remained unmatched. Germline CDR1 and CDR2: SEHNR and FQNEAQ (reference sequence). The CDR3 consists of 14 residues. This chain's CDR3 is CASSRGGQGYGYTF. CDR3 in DNA: TGTGCCAGCAGCCGCGGGGGACAGGGCTATGGCTACACCTTC.

V gene TRBV28 combines with J gene TRBJ2-5; unclear D gene. Germline assignment: CDR1 MDHEN and CDR2 SYDVKM. Trimming pared 2 bases from V and 5 bases from J, leaving 9 bases between. This CDR3 has 13 amino acids. For the CDR3, the DNA is TGTGCCAGCAGTTTAGTTTTGTTGGAGACCCAGTACTTC. Protein product: CASSLVLLETQYF.

The chain is built from TRBV28 and TRBJ1-1, with a tentative D call TRBD1 (5 bases). Deletions cut 11 bases from V and 1 base from J, with 11 bases between. CDR1 and CDR2 from the germline V gene are MDHEN and SYDVKM. The CDR3 is 12 amino acids. As DNA, the CDR3 is TGTGCCGCGGACGGGGGGAACACTGAAGCTTTCTTT. Protein sequence: CAADGGNTEAFF.

The CDR3 protein is CAWSEGLAGVTDTQYF. The CDR3 DNA is TGTGCCTGGAGCGAAGGACTAGCGGGAGTGACAGATACGCAGTATTTT. V gene TRBV30 combines with J gene TRBJ2-3; 13 bases align to TRBD2. The CDR3 contains 16 residues. V was pared by 3 bases and J by 3 bases, with 6 bases of the junction left unmatched. Germline V lookup: CDR1 GTSNPN, CDR2 SVGIG (reference sequence).

The chain combines TRBV11-1 with TRBJ1-3, with D unclear. CDR1 is SGHAT, CDR2 FQDESV, per germline (reference sequence). Deletions cut 2 bases from V and 6 bases from J, with 11 bases between. The CDR3 runs 14 residues. The CDR3 DNA follows: TGTGCCAGCAGCTTAAACGACGATCCAAACACCATATATTTT. Translated: CASSLNDDPNTIYF.

J is TRBJ2-7 and V is TRBV5-1; the D gene could be TRBD1 or TRBD2 (5 bases each). V was pared by 0 bases and J by 6 bases, with 16 bases between. The germline V gene has CDR1 SGHRS and CDR2 YFSETQ. CDR3 length equals 15 residues. Written as DNA, the CDR3 is TGCGCCAGCAGCTTGGAATCGGCTCTCGGGGCCGAGCAGTACTTC. This translates into CASSLESALGAEQYF.

In regard to this clone: Within the sample, other DNA sequences also encode this same CDR3. The J gene is TRBJ1-1, the V gene TRBV7-9, with D hard to call. Trimming removed 2 bases at V and 2 bases at J, with 6 bases between. Germline-derived CDR1 and CDR2 are SEHNR and FQNEAQ (reference sequence). CDR3 size: 13 residues. CDR3 sequence: CASSLSGNTEAFF. CDR3 nucleotides: TGTGCCAGCAGCTTATCCGGAAACACTGAAGCTTTCTTT.

J is TRBJ2-3 and V is TRBV19, with D perhaps matching TRBD1 or TRBD2 (5 bases each). The CDR3 is 16 residues long. Germline V gene data show CDR1 as LNHDA and CDR2 as SQIVND (reference sequence). The V gene lost 10 bases and the J gene lost 9 bases, with 29 bases spanning the gap. CDR3 in DNA: TGTGCCACCTTACATTGGGGCAGGACACCCCAGCGGACGCAGTATTTT. Its translation is CATLHWGRTPQRTQYF.

This clone has only a few counts. Here the CDR3 DNA reads TGTGCCAGCAGTTACGCCAGGAGCAATCAGCCCCAGCATTTT. Translating gives CASSYARSNQPQHF. The chain links TRBV6-5 to TRBJ1-5; D call uncertain. CDR3 size: 14 residues. Trimming shortened V by 2 bases and J by 1 base, and 6 bases separated the two germline ends. Germline assignment: CDR1 MNHEY and CDR2 SVGAGI.

V gene TRBV5-8 combines with J gene TRBJ1-4; tentative D call: TRBD1 (6 bases). Germline V gene sequence: CDR1 SGHTS, CDR2 YDEGEE. CDR3 length: 15 amino acids. Deletions cut 4 bases from V and 8 bases from J, with 18 bases between. Written as DNA, the CDR3 is TGTGCCAGCAGCACACAGGGTTTCAGAATGGAAAAACTGTTTTTT. This gives the protein CASSTQGFRMEKLFF.

This clone was detected only once. The chain has TRBV10-2 and TRBJ2-4, with D perhaps assigned TRBD1 or TRBD2 (5 bases each). The germline V gene has CDR1 WSHSY and CDR2 SAAADI. The CDR3 length is 15 residues. Trimming shortened V by 8 bases and J by 3 bases, and 17 bases separated the two germline ends. This CDR3 is CASGSGQGLKNIQYF. The CDR3 coding sequence is TGCGCCAGCGGCTCCGGACAAGGACTCAAAAACATTCAGTACTTC.

This clone was counted a few times. This rearrangement joins TRBV7-3 to TRBJ2-3; no reliable D call. The CDR3 spans 16 residues. CDR1 is SGHTA and CDR2 is FQGTGA in the germline V gene. Trimming removed 1 base at V and 1 base at J, with 12 bases between. In DNA, the CDR3 is TGTGCCAGCAGCTTAAAGGCCAACCGGGGCACAGATACGCAGTATTTT. It yields the protein CASSLKANRGTDTQYF.

The rearrangement joins TRBV6-5 to TRBJ1-4; the D gene is possibly TRBD1 (5 bases). CDR1 and CDR2 (germline): MNHEY, SVGAGI. CDR3 length equals 14 residues. V was clipped by 2 bases and J by 8 bases, with 12 bases between them. The CDR3 is CASSYAGVREKLFF. Here the CDR3 DNA reads TGTGCCAGCAGTTACGCGGGGGTCCGGGAAAAACTGTTTTTT.